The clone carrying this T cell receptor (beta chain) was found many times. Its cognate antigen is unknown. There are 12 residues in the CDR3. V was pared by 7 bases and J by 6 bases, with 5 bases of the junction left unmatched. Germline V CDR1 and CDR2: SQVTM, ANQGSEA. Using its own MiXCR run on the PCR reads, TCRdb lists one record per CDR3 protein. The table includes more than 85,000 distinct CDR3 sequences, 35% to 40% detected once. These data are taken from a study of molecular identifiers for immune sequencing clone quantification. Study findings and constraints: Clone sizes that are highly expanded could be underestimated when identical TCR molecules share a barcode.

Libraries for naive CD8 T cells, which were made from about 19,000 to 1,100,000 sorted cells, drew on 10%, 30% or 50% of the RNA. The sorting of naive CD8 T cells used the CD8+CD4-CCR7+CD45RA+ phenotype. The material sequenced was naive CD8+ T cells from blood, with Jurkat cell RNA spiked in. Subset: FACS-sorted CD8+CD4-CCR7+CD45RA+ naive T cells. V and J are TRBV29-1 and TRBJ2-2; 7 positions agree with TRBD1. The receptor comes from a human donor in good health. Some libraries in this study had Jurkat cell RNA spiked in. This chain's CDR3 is CSAPGGSGELFF. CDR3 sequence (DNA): TGCAGCGCGCCAGGGGGTTCCGGGGAGCTGTTTTTT.